One sample yielded the 17 T cell receptor beta chains listed below, sequenced in a study of cytomegalovirus exposure and HLA in healthy donors. The PCR contained 60 Vbeta and 13 Jbeta primers. The assay was immunoSEQ multiplex PCR, and TCRdb's table has in-frame clones only and misses some. The table shows some 91,000 clones, with around 77% occurring only once. Material: PBMCs. The receptors derive from a man aged 40-55 years in good health and CMV-seronegative.

The CDR3 here is CASSLQTGGGQPQHF. The CDR3 DNA reads as TGTGCCAGCAGCTTGCAGACAGGGGGCGGTCAGCCCCAGCATTTT. The V call is TRBV7-8, the J call TRBJ1-5; 10 bases line up with TRBD1. CDR1 and CDR2 (germline): SGHVS, FQNEAQ. The CDR3 spans 15 residues. Trimming removed 3 bases from V and 6 bases from J; junction bases left unmatched: 5.

The rearrangement links TRBV6-6 to TRBJ1-2, with D possibly matching TRBD1 (6 bases). CDR1 and CDR2 (germline): MNHNY, SVGAGI (reference sequence). The CDR3 covers 14 residues. Trimming shortened V by 6 bases and J by 5 bases, and 16 bases separated the two germline ends. Written as DNA, the CDR3 is TGTGCCAGCAGCCCCGGGGGGGGCGCGTATGGCTACACCTTC. The encoded protein is CASSPGGGAYGYTF.

The chain combines TRBV18 with TRBJ2-7; D is perhaps TRBD2 (5 bases). With 2 bases removed from V and 3 bases from J, the gap between germline ends came to 11 bases. CDR3 length: 14 amino acids. Germline V gene data show CDR1 as KGHSH and CDR2 as LQKENI. The chain's CDR3 is CASSPLDSDYEQYF. The CDR3 region has the DNA TGTGCCAGCTCACCATTAGATAGCGACTACGAGCAGTACTTC.

The V and J genes are TRBV21-1 and TRBJ1-2; the D call TRBD1 from the table was never checked on the DNA. TRBV21-1 is a documented pseudogene. The CDR3 is made up of 15 amino acids. CDR3 sequence (DNA): TGTGCCAGCAGTTACCTGGGACAGGTTCGGTATGGCTACACCTTC. It encodes CASSYLGQVRYGYTF.

This clone was found once. This rearrangement joins TRBV27 to TRBJ1-5; 11 bases are shared with TRBD1. This CDR3 is 15 amino acids long. V shed 3 bases and J 10 bases; nucleotides not matched to a gene: 8. Germline loops: CDR1 MNHEY, CDR2 SMNVEV (reference sequence). The CDR3 sequence is CASSFLGQGDKPQHF. The CDR3, as DNA: TGTGCCAGCAGTTTCTTGGGACAGGGGGATAAACCCCAGCATTTT.

The chain carries TRBV28 and TRBJ1-1; perhaps TRBD1 as D (6 bases). V lost 6 bases, J lost 1 base, and 12 bases lay in between. CDR3 size: 14 residues. The V gene's germline CDR1 is MDHEN and CDR2 SYDVKM. The DNA for the CDR3 is TGTGCCAGCAGCCCGGGACATAAGAACACTGAAGCTTTCTTT. This sequence encodes CASSPGHKNTEAFF.

The chain uses TRBV5-4 and TRBJ1-2, with a weak D call TRBD1 (5 bases). V gave up 2 bases and J gave up 7 bases, with 18 bases separating them. The CDR3 totals 15 residues. Germline assignment: CDR1 SGHNT and CDR2 YYREEE (reference sequence). CDR3 loop: CASSLKAGQMSGYTF. The CDR3 DNA reads as TGTGCCAGCAGCTTAAAGGCAGGGCAGATGAGTGGCTACACCTTC. Based on the CDR3 plus reference TRBV5-4 and TRBJ1-2, the full variable domain is ETGVTQSPTHLIKTRGQQVTLRCSSQSGHNTVSWYQQALGQGPQFIFQYYREEENGRGNFPPRFSGLQFPNYSSELNVNALELDDSALYLCASSLKAGQMSGYTFGSGTRLTVV.

The V gene is TRBV2, the J gene TRBJ2-5, with D perhaps matching TRBD1 (6 bases). Between the trimmed V and J ends, which lost 6 bases and 5 bases, there was a span of 19 bases. The V gene's germline CDR1 is SNHLY and CDR2 FYNNEI. The CDR3 has 15 amino acids. The CDR3 reads CASSPQGNPSETQYF. The CDR3 DNA follows: TGTGCCAGCAGCCCCCAGGGGAACCCGTCGGAGACCCAGTACTTC.

DNA for the CDR3: TGTGCCATCAGCAGGGGGCGCGATAATGAAAAACTGTTTTTT. Its protein is CAISRGRDNEKLFF. This sequence joins TRBV10-3 and TRBJ1-4; TRBD1 agrees at 8 bases. The V and J ends lost 6 bases and 4 bases, in that order; junction bases with no gene match: 4. Germline V gene lookup returns CDR1 ENHRY and CDR2 SYGVKD. The CDR3 extends over 14 amino acids.

V usage is TRBV7-9 and J usage is TRBJ2-5; D perhaps matches TRBD1 (6 bases). This CDR3 contains 15 residues. Germline CDR1 and CDR2: SEHNR and FQNEAQ (reference sequence). Trimming took off 1 base at V and 0 bases at J, with 9 bases between the two ends. The CDR3 nucleotides read TGTGCCAGCAGCTTAGGACAGGTGTACCAAGAGACCCAGTACTTC. The encoded protein is CASSLGQVYQETQYF.

The chain is built from TRBV5-1 and TRBJ2-1; D is possibly TRBD2 (5 bases). CDR3 length: 15 residues. V was cut by 0 bases and J by 0 bases, with 7 bases left in between. Germline V lookup: CDR1 SGHRS, CDR2 YFSETQ. CDR3 loop: CASSLGESSYNEQFF. The CDR3 DNA is TGCGCCAGCAGCTTGGGGGAGAGCTCCTACAATGAGCAGTTCTTC.

The rearrangement uses TRBV10-3 and TRBJ1-1; TRBD1 agrees at 7 bases. V shed 6 bases, J shed 3 bases, and the junction held 4 bases outside the gene matches. Germline lookup yields CDR1 ENHRY and CDR2 SYGVKD. This CDR3 is 13 amino acids long. In nucleotides, the CDR3 is TGTGCCATCAGGTACGACAGGGACACTGAAGCTTTCTTT. As protein: CAIRYDRDTEAFF.

V and J are TRBV29-1 and TRBJ2-7; no firm D call. With 0 bases removed from V and 2 bases from J, the gap between germline ends came to 11 bases. The CDR3 is 14 amino acids. Germline V gene sequence: CDR1 SQVTM, CDR2 ANQGSEA. In DNA form, the CDR3 reads TGCAGCGTTGAAGATCGAGGCGCGACCTACGAGCAGTACTTC. Its translation is CSVEDRGATYEQYF.

Note on this clone: Other DNA sequences in this sample translate to the same CDR3. V usage is TRBV5-1 and J usage is TRBJ1-6, with TRBD1 matching over 8 bases. With V trimmed by 0 bases and J by 7 bases, 0 bases remained unmatched. The CDR3 has 14 residues. The germline V gene encodes CDR1 SGHRS and CDR2 YFSETQ. CDR3 sequence: CASSLGQGNSPLHF. The CDR3, as DNA: TGCGCCAGCAGCTTGGGACAGGGGAATTCACCCCTCCACTTT.

This chain uses TRBV7-9 with TRBJ2-3, with 8 bases identical to TRBD2. CDR3 length equals 15 residues. Trimming removed 2 bases from V and 3 bases from J; junction bases left unmatched: 4. From germline, CDR1 is SEHNR and CDR2 FQNEAQ (reference sequence). CDR3 loop: CASSLFGGGTDTQYF. Written as DNA, the CDR3 is TGTGCCAGCAGCTTATTCGGCGGGGGGACAGATACGCAGTATTTT. Full variable domain (remainder filled in from reference TRBV7-9 and TRBJ2-3): DTGVSQNPRHKITKRGQNVTFRCDPISEHNRLYWYRQTLGQGPEFLTYFQNEAQLEKSRLLSDRFSAERPKGSFSTLEIQRTEQGDSAMYLCASSLFGGGTDTQYFGPGTRLTVL.

In DNA, the CDR3 is TGCGCCAGCAGCTTGGACAGGGTTGGGACTGAAGCTTTCTTT. Protein sequence: CASSLDRVGTEAFF. The V call is TRBV5-1, the J call TRBJ1-1, with D possibly being TRBD1 (6 bases). The length of the CDR3 is 14 residues. The germline gives CDR1 SGHRS, CDR2 YFSETQ. Trimming took off 0 bases at V and 5 bases at J, with 11 bases between the two ends.

The J gene is TRBJ2-7, the V gene TRBV11-2; tentatively, D is TRBD2 (5 bases). V dropped 2 bases and J dropped 2 bases, with 10 bases sitting between them. The CDR3 length is 14 residues. CDR1 is SGHAT and CDR2 is FQNNGV in the germline V gene. CDR3 in amino acids: CASSLRGPAYEQYF. CDR3 nucleotides: TGTGCCAGCAGCTTAAGAGGGCCTGCCTACGAGCAGTACTTC.